The rows below give T cell receptor beta chains drawn from one sample of a study of cytomegalovirus exposure and HLA in healthy donors. Repertoires were generated with immunoSEQ multiplex PCR, while TCRdb's copy carries only in-frame clones and drops some. This repertoire shows about 140,000 clones, 68% found once; its top ten account for about 4.7%. Sequenced: PBMCs. Receptors were obtained from a man aged 55-75 years in good health and CMV-seronegative. Both conserved end residues are part of each CDR3. A D gene is named only where the DNA matches it firmly. Only some rows state a clone size, as once, few, many or a class for expanded clones.

J: TRBJ1-1
D: .
size: .
V: TRBV21-1
CDR3: CASSPRGAVMNTEAFF
DNA: TGTGCCAGCAGCCCTCGGGGGGCCGTAATGAACACTGAAGCTTTCTTT

J: TRBJ1-1
D: .
size: .
V: TRBV7-9
CDR3: CASSRGQFEMNTEAFF
DNA: TGTGCCAGCAGCCGTGGACAGTTCGAGATGAACACTGAAGCTTTCTTT

J: TRBJ2-7
D: .
size: .
V: TRBV23-1
CDR3: CASSQCRPGDSYEQYF
DNA: TGCGCCAGCAGTCAATGTCGGCCAGGCGACTCCTACGAGCAGTACTTC

J: TRBJ2-1
D: TRBD1
size: .
V: TRBV4-1
CDR3: CASSQVQGAGEQFF
DNA: TGCGCCAGCAGCCAAGTACAGGGGGCGGGTGAGCAGTTCTTC

J: TRBJ2-2
D: TRBD1
size: .
V: TRBV19
CDR3: CASIRGQYTGELFF
DNA: TGTGCCAGTATTCGGGGACAGTACACCGGGGAGCTGTTTTTT

J: TRBJ1-5
D: .
size: few
V: TRBV6-5
CDR3: CASSPVLNQPQHF
DNA: TGTGCCAGCAGTCCCGTTTTGAATCAGCCCCAGCATTTT

J: TRBJ2-1
D: .
size: .
V: TRBV14
CDR3: CASSQAMRSEQFF
DNA: TGTGCCAGCAGCCAGGCAATGCGGAGTGAGCAGTTCTTC

J: TRBJ1-5
D: .
size: few
V: TRBV27
CDR3: CASSLRGSQPQHF
DNA: TGTGCCAGCAGTTTACGGGGTAGTCAGCCCCAGCATTTT

J: TRBJ2-4
D: TRBD2
size: few
V: TRBV5-1
CDR3: CASRLAGGLAKNIQYF
DNA: TGCGCCAGCAGATTGGCGGGAGGGCTAGCCAAAAACATTCAGTACTTC

J: TRBJ1-2
D: .
size: few
V: TRBV5-4
CDR3: CASRRGTGGYTF
DNA: TGTGCCAGCCGGAGGGGAACTGGTGGCTACACCTTC

J: TRBJ1-1
D: TRBD1
size: .
V: TRBV9
CDR3: CASSVRQGNTEAFF
DNA: TGTGCCAGCAGCGTGAGACAGGGGAACACTGAAGCTTTCTTT

J: TRBJ2-7
D: .
size: .
V: TRBV29-1
CDR3: CSTGSGLSYEQYF
DNA: TGCAGCACGGGATCGGGACTCTCCTACGAGCAGTACTTC

J: TRBJ2-7
D: TRBD2
size: .
V: TRBV7-3
CDR3: CASSPSGSYEQYF
DNA: TGTGCCAGCAGCCCTAGCGGCTCCTACGAGCAGTACTTC

J: TRBJ1-5
D: .
size: .
V: TRBV19
CDR3: CASSSQGNQPQHF
DNA: TGTGCCAGTAGTTCACAGGGTAATCAGCCCCAGCATTTT

J: TRBJ2-3
D: TRBD2
size: .
V: TRBV5-1
CDR3: CASSLASSGSVDTDTQYF
DNA: TGCGCCAGCAGCTTGGCCAGTAGCGGGAGTGTCGACACAGATACGCAGTATTTT

J: TRBJ1-4
D: .
size: .
V: TRBV2
CDR3: CASRLRAATNEKLFF
DNA: TGTGCCAGCAGACTCAGGGCGGCAACTAATGAAAAACTGTTTTTT

J: TRBJ2-7
D: .
size: .
V: TRBV7-2
CDR3: CASSLKHEQYF
DNA: TGTGCCAGCAGCTTAAAGCACGAGCAGTACTTC

J: TRBJ2-7
D: .
size: .
V: TRBV5-1
CDR3: CASSLDQYEQYF
DNA: TGCGCCAGCAGCCTGGACCAGTACGAGCAGTACTTC

J: TRBJ2-7
D: TRBD1
size: few
V: TRBV29-1
CDR3: CSVQGQIYEQYF
DNA: TGCAGCGTACAGGGACAGATTTACGAGCAGTACTTC

J: TRBJ1-5
D: .
size: few
V: TRBV6-5
CDR3: CASSYSGPLRGQPQHF
DNA: TGTGCCAGCAGTTACTCGGGGCCGCTCCGAGGCCAGCCCCAGCATTTT

J: TRBJ2-1
D: .
size: .
V: TRBV5-1
CDR3: CASGGQNNEQFF
DNA: TGCGCCAGCGGAGGACAGAACAATGAGCAGTTCTTC

J: TRBJ2-2
D: TRBD1
size: .
V: TRBV5-1
CDR3: CASSLKGQGNTGELFF
DNA: TGCGCCAGCAGCTTGAAGGGACAGGGGAACACCGGGGAGCTGTTTTTT

J: TRBJ2-3
D: .
size: .
V: TRBV19
CDR3: CASSLTGGTDTQYF
DNA: TGTGCCAGTAGTTTGACGGGAGGCACAGATACGCAGTATTTT

J: TRBJ2-7
D: .
size: .
V: TRBV5-4
CDR3: CASSLSGQSYEQYF
DNA: TGTGCCAGCAGCTTGTCTGGACAGAGCTACGAGCAGTACTTC

J: TRBJ1-5
D: TRBD1
size: few
V: TRBV6-1
CDR3: CASSGPTGINQPQHF
DNA: TGTGCCAGCAGTGGTCCGACAGGGATTAATCAGCCCCAGCATTTT

J: TRBJ1-1
D: TRBD1
size: .
V: TRBV28
CDR3: CASITGTGGSIEAFF
DNA: TGTGCCAGCATCACCGGGACAGGGGGCTCAATTGAAGCTTTCTTT

J: TRBJ2-1
D: .
size: few
V: TRBV10-2
CDR3: CASSTVSLSNEQFF
DNA: TGCGCCAGCAGTACAGTCTCCTTGAGCAATGAGCAGTTCTTC

J: TRBJ2-3
D: TRBD2
size: .
V: TRBV7-2
CDR3: CASSLALAGGVPDTQYF
DNA: TGTGCCAGCAGCTTAGCACTAGCGGGAGGTGTCCCAGATACGCAGTATTTT

J: TRBJ1-2
D: TRBD1
size: .
V: TRBV19
CDR3: CATTPTGAYGYTF
DNA: TGTGCCACTACGCCGACAGGGGCCTATGGCTACACCTTC

J: TRBJ1-6
D: .
size: .
V: TRBV14
CDR3: CASSRLRLGNSPLHF
DNA: TGTGCCAGCAGCCGACTACGGCTTGGGAATTCACCCCTCCACTTT

J: TRBJ1-4
D: TRBD1
size: .
V: TRBV27
CDR3: CASSLFQGVREKLFF
DNA: TGTGCCAGCAGTCTCTTTCAGGGGGTGAGGGAAAAACTGTTTTTT

J: TRBJ1-1
D: TRBD1
size: .
V: TRBV7-2
CDR3: CASSPDRGLTEAFF
DNA: TGTGCCAGCAGCCCGGACAGGGGGCTCACTGAAGCTTTCTTT

J: TRBJ2-5
D: .
size: .
V: TRBV9
CDR3: CASSAPISGTQYF
DNA: TGTGCCAGCAGCGCCCCCATAAGCGGGACCCAGTACTTC

J: TRBJ1-5
D: .
size: .
V: TRBV6-6
CDR3: CATSLREVNSNQPQHF
DNA: TGTGCCACCAGTCTGAGGGAAGTGAATAGCAATCAGCCCCAGCATTTT

J: TRBJ2-3
D: .
size: .
V: TRBV6-5
CDR3: CASSYSRWDNTDTQYF
DNA: TGTGCCAGCAGTTACTCGAGGTGGGACAACACAGATACGCAGTATTTT

J: TRBJ2-3
D: TRBD2
size: .
V: TRBV28
CDR3: CAGGEGLTDTQYF
DNA: TGTGCCGGGGGGGAGGGATTAACAGATACGCAGTATTTT

J: TRBJ2-3
D: .
size: .
V: TRBV11-2
CDR3: CASSLDRADTQYF
DNA: TGTGCCAGCAGCTTAGACAGGGCAGATACGCAGTATTTT

J: TRBJ1-1
D: TRBD1
size: .
V: TRBV29-1
CDR3: CSVNGGGSGAFF
DNA: TGCAGCGTTAATGGAGGGGGCTCCGGTGCTTTCTTT

J: TRBJ2-5
D: TRBD2
size: .
V: TRBV9
CDR3: CASSKSGGAAQETQYF
DNA: TGTGCCAGCAGCAAATCGGGGGGAGCGGCACAAGAGACCCAGTACTTC

J: TRBJ1-2
D: .
size: .
V: TRBV6-4
CDR3: CASSPRGQAFQNYGYTF
DNA: TGTGCCAGCAGTCCCAGGGGACAAGCCTTCCAAAACTATGGCTACACCTTC

J: TRBJ2-1
D: TRBD2
size: .
V: TRBV7-9
CDR3: CASSFGLAGGRVSYNEQFF
DNA: TGTGCCAGCAGCTTTGGACTAGCGGGAGGGCGTGTCTCCTACAATGAGCAGTTCTTC

J: TRBJ1-5
D: .
size: .
V: TRBV2
CDR3: CASSEIEGNQPQHF
DNA: TGTGCCAGCAGTGAGATTGAGGGAAATCAGCCCCAGCATTTT

J: TRBJ2-2
D: .
size: .
V: TRBV15
CDR3: CATSRDLGGSGTGELFF
DNA: TGTGCCACCAGCAGAGATCTCGGGGGATCGGGTACCGGGGAGCTGTTTTTT

J: TRBJ1-1
D: .
size: .
V: TRBV27
CDR3: CASIADPGLRNTEAFF
DNA: TGTGCCAGCATTGCGGATCCGGGACTGAGGAACACTGAAGCTTTCTTT

J: TRBJ2-1
D: .
size: .
V: TRBV28
CDR3: CASNPPGGSSYNEQFF
DNA: TGTGCCAGCAACCCCCCTGGCGGTTCTTCCTACAATGAGCAGTTCTTC

J: TRBJ1-1
D: .
size: .
V: TRBV2
CDR3: CASSIFTGNTEAFF
DNA: TGTGCCAGCAGCATATTTACAGGGAACACTGAAGCTTTCTTT

J: TRBJ1-1
D: TRBD1
size: few
V: TRBV5-1
CDR3: CASSYGQGAYTEAFF
DNA: TGCGCCAGCAGCTACGGACAGGGAGCGTACACTGAAGCTTTCTTT

J: TRBJ2-3
D: .
size: .
V: TRBV29-1
CDR3: CSVEPQPGNTDTQYF
DNA: TGCAGCGTTGAACCCCAGCCAGGGAACACAGATACGCAGTATTTT

J: TRBJ2-7
D: TRBD1
size: few
V: TRBV14
CDR3: CASSRGQGIGLVQYF
DNA: TGTGCCAGCAGCCGAGGACAGGGAATCGGGTTGGTGCAGTACTTC

J: TRBJ2-7
D: TRBD2
size: .
V: TRBV27
CDR3: CASSHRSGTPYEQYF
DNA: TGTGCCAGCAGTCACCGTAGCGGGACTCCTTACGAGCAGTACTTC

J: TRBJ2-6
D: .
size: .
V: TRBV30
CDR3: CAWRGGSGANVLTF
DNA: TGTGCCTGGAGGGGGGGTTCAGGGGCCAACGTCCTGACTTTC